This entry features one T cell receptor (beta chain) sequence. The antigen is not known. Measured with immunoSEQ multiplex PCR; TCRdb has only the in-frame clones, and not every one. This sample has 100,000 to 150,000 clones; just over 90% occur once, and the top ten carry 4% to 6%. The data derive from a study of T cell responses to AZD1222 COVID-19 vaccine. There are 15 residues in the CDR3. Germline values: CDR1 SNHLY, CDR2 FYNNEI. V was clipped by 6 bases and J by 3 bases; unmatched bases: 7. The study's findings and limits: Regions left unmutated in variants are reportedly the target of nearly half of spike-specific TCRs. The sample set comprised mostly white British donors with more females, and clonal diversity was possibly underestimated. Following two doses of AZD1222, Spike-specific TCR breadth and depth rose.

The chain employs TRBV2 and TRBJ1-4; 7 nucleotides align to TRBD1. The source of this sequence is an adult who received the AZD1222 COVID-19 vaccine. The sample was peripheral blood, taken 28 days after the second AZD1222 dose. The CDR3 here is CASRRNRGPNEKLFF. Written as DNA, the CDR3 is TGTGCCAGCAGAAGAAACAGGGGTCCTAATGAAAAACTGTTTTTT.